Included here is one T cell receptor (beta chain) sequence, with context. At the DNA level, this CDR3 is encoded by other sequences in the same sample as well. These data originate in a study of CD8+ T cells in alopecia areata. Sequencing templates came from extracted RNA that was reverse transcribed into cDNA. The repertoire was sequenced with immunoSEQ multiplex PCR; TCRdb's copy has only in-frame clones and lacks some. Of just under 65,000 clones listed, around 46% are singletons. This sample's treatment: oral pan-JAK inhibitor, 5-10 mg twice daily. CDR1 and CDR2 (germline): SQVTM, ANQGSEA. This CDR3 is 13 amino acids long. Trimming removed 1 base from V and 4 bases from J, with 11 bases in between.

V is TRBV29-1 and J is TRBJ2-7; weak D call: TRBD1 (6 bases). The sample consisted of CD8+ T cells sorted from blood, taken at roughly week 38, from a patient treated with tofacitinib. This TCR was sampled from a human donor with alopecia areata. The CDR3, as DNA: TGCAGCGTTGAAGGTGGACAGCCTTACGAGCAGTACTTC. Protein sequence: CSVEGGQPYEQYF.